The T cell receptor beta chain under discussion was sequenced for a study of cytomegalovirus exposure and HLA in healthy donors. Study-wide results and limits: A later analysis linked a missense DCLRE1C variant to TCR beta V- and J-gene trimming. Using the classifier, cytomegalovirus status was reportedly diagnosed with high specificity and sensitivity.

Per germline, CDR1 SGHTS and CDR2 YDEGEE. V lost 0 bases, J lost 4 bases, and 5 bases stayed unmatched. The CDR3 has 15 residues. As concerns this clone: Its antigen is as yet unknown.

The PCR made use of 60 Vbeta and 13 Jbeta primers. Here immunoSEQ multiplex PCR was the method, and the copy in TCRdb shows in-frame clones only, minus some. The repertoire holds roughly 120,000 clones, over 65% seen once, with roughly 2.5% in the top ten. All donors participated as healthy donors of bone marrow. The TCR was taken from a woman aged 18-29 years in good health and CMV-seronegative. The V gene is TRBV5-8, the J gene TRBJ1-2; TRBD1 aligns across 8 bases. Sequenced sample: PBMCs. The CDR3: CASSLALGQAYGYTF. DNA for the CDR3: TGTGCCAGCAGCTTGGCCCTGGGACAGGCCTATGGCTACACCTTC.